The 3 T cell receptor beta chains listed next were all sequenced from one sample in a study of blood T cell repertoires in COVID-19. TCRdb keeps only in-frame clones here, not all; method: immunoSEQ multiplex PCR. The sample holds under 350,000 clones, around nine tenths seen once. Sequenced material: peripheral blood. The source of these receptors is a man in his forties or fifties with acute or convalescent COVID-19.

V and J are TRBV5-1 and TRBJ2-2; 9 bases agree with TRBD1. V shed 3 bases and J 6 bases; nucleotides not matched to a gene: 9. CDR3 length equals 16 residues. Germline CDR1 reads SGHRS; CDR2 reads YFSETQ. CDR3 sequence reads: CASSWEVQGAAGELFF. The CDR3 DNA is TGCGCCAGCAGCTGGGAGGTACAGGGGGCAGCCGGGGAGCTGTTTTTT.

The J gene is TRBJ1-6, the V gene TRBV5-4; 10 positions match TRBD1. CDR1 is SGHNT, CDR2 YYREEE, per germline (reference sequence). This CDR3 has 16 amino acids. With V trimmed by 1 base and J by 9 bases, 7 bases remained unmatched. The chain's CDR3 is CASSLPPGQGGSPLHF. The CDR3 coding sequence is TGTGCCAGCAGCTTGCCTCCTGGACAGGGGGGTTCACCCCTCCACTTT.

The V gene is TRBV5-6, the J gene TRBJ2-7; no clear D gene. CDR3 length: 13 amino acids. Between the trimmed V and J ends, which lost 0 bases and 3 bases, there was a span of 7 bases. Germline V CDR1 and CDR2: SGHDT, YYEEEE. CDR3 DNA: TGTGCCAGCAGCTTGGGTCTTAACTACGAGCAGTACTTC. It translates to CASSLGLNYEQYF. The variable domain in full, with the rest retrieved from reference TRBV5-6 and TRBJ2-7, is DAGVTQSPTHLIKTRGQQVTLRCSPKSGHDTVSWYQQALGQGPQFIFQYYEEEERQRGNFPDRFSGHQFPNYSSELNVNALLLGDSALYLCASSLGLNYEQYFGPGTRLTVT.